These 17 T cell receptor beta chains were sequenced from one sample in a study of beta chain features in type 1 diabetes. Points from the study as a whole: Patients with Type 1 diabetes showed moderately but significantly shorter TCRB CDR3s in all four CD4+ subsets.

Of the isolated RNA, all was reverse transcribed, and so the sequenced material was expressed TCRB transcripts. Only in-frame clones appear in the TCRdb table, and some are missing; sequencing was by immunoSEQ multiplex PCR. Among some 700,000 clones listed, roughly an eighth were seen once. For these receptors, no antigen is known. The sequencing input was naive CD4+ T cells from blood. These receptors all stem from a man aged 18 to 35 with type 1 diabetes.

The chain has TRBV7-2 and TRBJ2-1; maybe TRBD1 (6 bases). The V gene's germline CDR1 is SGHTA and CDR2 FQGNSA. Trimming shortened V by 5 bases and J by 7 bases, and 18 bases separated the two germline ends. This CDR3 contains 15 residues. CDR3 coding DNA: TGTGCCAGCAGCCCTCCGGGCAGGGGTGAAAATGAGCAGTTCTTC. Its protein is CASSPPGRGENEQFF. The variable domain in full, completed from reference TRBV7-2 and TRBJ2-1, reads GAGVSQSPSNKVTEKGKDVELRCDPISGHTALYWYRQSLGQGLEFLIYFQGNSAPDKSGLPSDRFSAERTGGSVSTLTIQRTQQEDSAVYLCASSPPGRGENEQFFGPGTRLTVL.

The genes are TRBV5-6 and TRBJ2-7; D unresolved. The CDR3 is made up of 12 amino acids. Per germline, CDR1 SGHDT and CDR2 YYEEEE. With 0 bases removed from V and 2 bases from J, the gap between germline ends came to 3 bases. The CDR3 loop is CASSLETYEQYF. The CDR3 coding sequence is TGTGCCAGCAGCTTGGAAACCTACGAGCAGTACTTC. Complete variable domain (other parts from reference TRBV5-6 and TRBJ2-7): DAGVTQSPTHLIKTRGQQVTLRCSPKSGHDTVSWYQQALGQGPQFIFQYYEEEERQRGNFPDRFSGHQFPNYSSELNVNALLLGDSALYLCASSLETYEQYFGPGTRLTVT.

The rearrangement joins TRBV7-2 to TRBJ1-1; weak D call: TRBD1 (6 bases). CDR3 length: 15 amino acids. Per the germline V gene, CDR1 is SGHTA and CDR2 is FQGNSA. V was shortened by 0 bases and J by 11 bases, with 19 bases between the two germline ends. CDR3 nucleotides: TGTGCCAGCAGCTTAGCTGGGGGCCCAGGGTGGTATGCTTTCTTT. It specifies CASSLAGGPGWYAFF. The whole variable domain, filled in from reference TRBV7-2 and TRBJ1-1, reads GAGVSQSPSNKVTEKGKDVELRCDPISGHTALYWYRQSLGQGLEFLIYFQGNSAPDKSGLPSDRFSAERTGGSVSTLTIQRTQQEDSAVYLCASSLAGGPGWYAFFGQGTRLTVV.

This clone has a handful of counts. The chain carries TRBV28 and TRBJ1-2; D not resolved. Trimming left V 4 bases short and J 3 bases short, with 18 bases between. The CDR3 is 16 amino acids. Germline-derived CDR1 and CDR2 are MDHEN and SYDVKM. Written as DNA, the CDR3 is TGTGCCAGCAGTTCCCCCGGGCAAAAGATGGACTATGGCTACACCTTC. Its translation: CASSSPGQKMDYGYTF.

V and J are TRBV5-1 and TRBJ2-1; tentative D call: TRBD1 (6 bases). The germline V and J ends were trimmed by 4 bases and 2 bases, with 10 bases remaining between them. Germline V gives CDR1 SGHRS, CDR2 YFSETQ. This CDR3 is 14 amino acids long. The DNA for the CDR3 is TGCGCCAGCAGCGACGGACAGCCCTACAATGAGCAGTTCTTC. Translation gives CASSDGQPYNEQFF.

In its sample, this clone was seen a few times. The gene calls are TRBV12-5 and TRBJ2-1; D possibly corresponds to TRBD1 (6 bases). This CDR3 spans 14 amino acids. Germline V gene lookup returns CDR1 LGHNT and CDR2 FRNRAP. V lost 1 base and J lost 7, with 11 bases in between. The CDR3 reads CASGLDTGRNEQFF. CDR3 nucleotide sequence: TGTGCTAGTGGTTTGGACACAGGGCGGAATGAGCAGTTCTTC.

This clone has just a few counts. The chain links TRBV19 to TRBJ1-1; D is unclear. Germline CDR1 is LNHDA and CDR2 is SQIVND (reference sequence). V was clipped by 2 bases and J by 3 bases, with 7 bases between them. This CDR3 is built from 13 residues. The CDR3 sequence is CASSISGDTEAFF. CDR3 bases: TGTGCCAGTAGTATAAGCGGGGACACTGAAGCTTTCTTT.

A few counts support this clone. The CDR3 bases are TGCAGCGTTGACGCCGGGACAGGGGTGGCCACAGATACGCAGTATTTT. This encodes CSVDAGTGVATDTQYF. V usage is TRBV29-1 and J usage is TRBJ2-3; 10 positions match TRBD1. Germline V gene data show CDR1 as SQVTM and CDR2 as ANQGSEA. CDR3 size: 16 residues. After removal of 3 bases from V and 2 bases from J, the junction contained 8 bases not matched to a gene.

V gene TRBV10-3 combines with J gene TRBJ1-2; 11 bases fit TRBD1. Germline trimming cut 6 bases from V and 0 bases from J; bases unmatched to any gene: 6. Looked up from germline, CDR1 is ENHRY and CDR2 is SYGVKD. The CDR3 runs 16 residues. CDR3 sequence (DNA): TGTGCCATCAGGACGCAGGGACAGGGGGCTAACTATGGCTACACCTTC. It specifies CAIRTQGQGANYGYTF.

V gene TRBV6-5 combines with J gene TRBJ1-2, with TRBD1 as a possible D gene (5 bases). This CDR3 contains 13 residues. The germline V gene has CDR1 MNHEY and CDR2 SVGAGI. The V and J ends lost 6 bases and 1 base respectively, with 9 bases between them. DNA of the CDR3: TGTGCCAGCAGAGACGACAGTAACTATGGCTACACCTTC. This gives the protein CASRDDSNYGYTF.

This clone was observed a handful of times. V and J are TRBV9 and TRBJ1-1; weak D call: TRBD1 (5 bases). The CDR3 extends over 15 amino acids. The germline V and J ends were trimmed by 4 bases and 4 bases, with 17 bases remaining between them. The germline V gene encodes CDR1 SGDLS and CDR2 YYNGEE. The CDR3 DNA reads TGTGCCAGCAGCATCCACAGGTCCGGGGGCACTGAAGCTTTCTTT. It encodes CASSIHRSGGTEAFF.

Only a few counts were recorded for this clone. This chain uses TRBV5-1 with TRBJ2-5; possible D gene TRBD1, 5 bases. Germline V gene lookup returns CDR1 SGHRS and CDR2 YFSETQ. This CDR3 contains 15 residues. The germline V and J ends were trimmed by 0 bases and 4 bases, with 13 bases remaining between them. CDR3 DNA: TGCGCCAGCAGCTTGGAGGGCTCAAGGGGAGAGACCCAGTACTTC. It yields the protein CASSLEGSRGETQYF.

V and J are TRBV10-3 and TRBJ1-5; a possible D gene is TRBD1 (5 bases). This CDR3 comprises 16 residues. CDR1 is ENHRY and CDR2 is SYGVKD in the germline V gene. The V gene lost 6 bases and the J gene lost 2 bases, with 17 bases spanning the gap. The CDR3 DNA reads TGTGCCATCAGCCCGGACACGCCTGGGGGCAATCAGCCCCAGCATTTT. Translating it yields CAISPDTPGGNQPQHF.

Note on this clone: Other DNA sequences in the sample encode the same CDR3. This chain joins TRBV6-5 and TRBJ2-6; D remains unclear. Germline loops: CDR1 MNHEY, CDR2 SVGAGI. Trimming pared 6 bases from V and 0 bases from J, leaving 3 bases between. The CDR3 totals 13 residues. The CDR3 DNA reads TGTGCCAGCAGAGCCTCTGGGGCCAACGTCCTGACTTTC. Protein product: CASRASGANVLTF.

This clone was seen a handful of times. The chain combines TRBV9 with TRBJ1-2, with D unresolved. The V end lost 0 bases, the J end lost 8 bases, and 17 bases lay between the germline ends. CDR1 and CDR2 from the germline V gene are SGDLS and YYNGEE. This CDR3 is 15 amino acids long. CDR3 bases: TGTGCCAGCAGCGTAGGCCCCCGGCCGGTCGCAGGCTACACCTTC. It encodes CASSVGPRPVAGYTF. Supplemented by reference TRBV9 and TRBJ1-2, the full variable domain reads DSGVTQTPKHLITATGQRVTLRCSPRSGDLSVYWYQQSLDQGLQFLIQYYNGEERAKGNILERFSAQQFPDLHSELNLSSLELGDSALYFCASSVGPRPVAGYTFGSGTRLTVV.

The chain employs TRBV7-9 and TRBJ1-4; 12 bases agree with TRBD1. The CDR3 is made up of 13 amino acids. CDR1 and CDR2 (germline): SEHNR, FQNEAQ (reference sequence). J gave up 8 bases and V 9 bases, and 4 bases lay outside the gene matches. The CDR3 DNA reads as TGTGCCAGTCCCGGGACAGGGGGCGAAAAACTGTTTTTT. This gives the protein CASPGTGGEKLFF.

The chain recombines TRBV2 with TRBJ2-3; 11 bases are a match to TRBD2. The V gene's germline CDR1 is SNHLY and CDR2 FYNNEI. V gave up 6 bases and J gave up 1 base; unmatched junction bases: 3. The CDR3 runs 15 residues. CDR3 region: CASSVTSGGTDTQYF. CDR3 nucleotides: TGTGCCAGCAGCGTGACTAGCGGGGGCACAGATACGCAGTATTTT.